This T cell receptor beta chain is drawn from a study of shared clonotypes between healthy human individuals (dated by TCRdb to the early 2020s). With regard to the full study: A couple of women and a few men aged 18 to 49 years were included in the cohort. The study deeply sequenced blood TCR repertoires of five healthy adults to estimate repertoire size and the extent of clonotype sharing between individuals. To increase sequencing depth and limit assay-specific biases, different laboratories used diverse techniques to prepare libraries and sequence TCR repertoires. Each donor's leukapheresis produced roughly between roughly 0.85 and 10 billion PBMCs. General conclusions and limits of the study: Because the study included a small number of donors, the genetic and exposure-history diversity represented was limited. Based on pairwise subsampling, the degree of clonotype sharing among donors was expected to be affected by sequencing depth. Only blood was sampled, and tissue TCR repertoires likely differ from those in blood.

Healthy HIV-negative adults with no recently reported acute infections or vaccinations were included as donors. All donors were Caucasian adults living in Nashville, Tennessee, USA. In the unsorted samples, around 81 million PBMCs were counted, and genomic DNA was extracted using the QIAamp DNA Blood Mini kit. After blood collection by leukapheresis, PBMCs were isolated using Ficoll-Histopaque density gradient centrifugation and then cryopreserved in the vapor phase of liquid nitrogen. As to this clone: Its antigen is still unknown. No quality values exist for individual bases; no much larger clone is one base distant.

The CDR3 has 14 amino acids, counting the end cysteine and phenylalanine. Only CDR3 DNA remains: 42 bases, in frame from the first base. CDR1 and CDR2, looked up from the germline V gene, are SQVTM and ANQGSEA. V loses 7 bases, J loses 3 bases, and the germline ends lie 18 bases apart. Using the deep immunoSEQ assay, TCR CDR3 regions were amplified from genomic DNA by multiplex PCR. Extracted genomic DNA from each cell subset was distributed evenly across all wells of several immunoSEQ 96-well plates, and each plate was treated as a replicate. For unsorted PBMC, each replicate PCR was loaded with approximately 330 ng genomic DNA, equivalent to 25,000 to 35,000 T cell genomes. Unsorted PBMC genomic DNA was sequenced across ten immunoSEQ deep assay plates. Purified libraries were measured with a Qubit 3.0 fluorometer, size-checked on a Bioanalyzer 2100, and measured again with the KAPA Library Quantification kit. Each immunoSEQ 96-well plate was sequenced on its own single-read 150-cycle Illumina NextSeq 550 flow cell. In the original analysis: The immunoSEQ output contained only junctional sequences without quality scores, so filtering could not match that applied to full-length reads. Sequences were annotated with PyIR, a Python wrapper for IgBLAST v1.9, using IMGT germline references to assign V/J genes and CDR3. Reads with weak V/J assignments (E-value above 1e-6), missing CDR3, stop codons, out-of-frame junctions, or ambiguous translated residues were removed. A V3J clonotype was defined by an identical inferred V gene, J gene, and CDR3 amino acid sequence. The percentage overlap between two repertoires was calculated by dividing the number of shared unique clonotypes by the size of the smaller repertoire. Richness of each repertoire was evaluated using RTK rarefaction, the Chao1 estimator, and Recon v2.1 estimates of unobserved clonotypes. The source is immuneACCESS, and TCRdb retained only in-frame sequences with V and J called. Part of the clones is not carried over; for the studies checked, unresolved V genes explain less than half of this, and the remainder is unexplained. V and J calls and clone size are those listed in that table; D and trimming were worked out from the DNA. The sample table lists 470,000 or so clones, 78% of them with a count of one. Of the sample, about 12% falls within the top ten clones.

Sequencing input: PBMCs. The chain joins TRBV29-1 to TRBJ2-5; matching of 5 bases hints at TRBD1 as the D gene. This sequence was found in a middle-aged woman in good health. Some clones in this sample may be carry-over from other donors' samples. In nucleotides, the sequence is TGCAGCGCCCCCGTGGCAGGGTTGGAAGAGACCCAGTACTTC. Translated, this gives CSAPVAGLEETQYF.